The sequence of this TCR beta chain was determined in a study of T-cell reconstitution after alpha-beta-depleted transplantation in children (dated by TCRdb to about 2016). About the full investigation: Using TCR repertoire profiling, the study quantitatively followed how T-cell immune reconstitution unfolded in children after TCRalphabeta/CD19-depleted allogeneic hematopoietic cell transplantation.

A remark on this clonotype: Its antigen specificity is not known. Base quality data are lacking; no much larger clone is found one base away.

The method was PCR. The instrument given in TCRdb is Illumina HiSeq 2500. To normalize quantification of the TCRbeta repertoire, the TCR libraries were built with molecular barcoding that relied on unique molecular identifiers. Starting from the raw public reads, TCRdb applied fastp trimming at Q25, assembled clones with MiXCR and retained in-frame beta chains. Rows are combined by CDR3 protein, so each entry shows the most common genes and DNA. The sample table records a few hundred thousand distinct CDR3 sequences; 10% of these occur just once. Under 3% of the sample is in the top ten clones. V ends up 3 bases short and J 7 bases short, with an unmatched junction base count of 9. The CDR3 goes from the cysteine to the phenylalanine over 15 residues. Solely the CDR3 DNA is kept, with 45 bases framed from the first base. As encoded in the germline V gene (reference sequence), CDR1 is DFQATT while CDR2 is SNEGSKA.

This receptor was obtained from a human donor who donated a stem cell graft to a child with acute lymphoblastic leukemia. Sequences were derived from PBMCs from the stem cell graft donor, sampled from the stem cell graft. This chain joins TRBV20-1 to TRBJ2-1, and 10 bases in between align with TRBD2. The CDR3 region has the sequence CSASSSGRASNEQFF. The DNA is as follows: TGCAGTGCTAGTTCCAGCGGGAGGGCCTCGAATGAGCAGTTCTTC.